This T cell receptor (beta chain) is from a study of blood T cell repertoires in COVID-19 (dated by TCRdb to 2020 to 2022). In the study overall: The collaborator samples originated in the United States, Italy and Spain and spanned the acute and convalescent phases of COVID-19. The prospective study material was composed of cDNA or gDNA derived from T cells, B-cell-depleted T cells, or PBMCs. Deeply sampled blood TCRbeta repertoires from subjects exposed to, actively infected with, or recovered from COVID-19 were included in the dataset. A freely available public database, intended as a resource for researchers studying the immune response to SARS-CoV-2, is where the repertoires were released. Samples came from the ongoing ImmuneRACE study (first 160 participants) plus 1,254 subjects from 6 global collaborators. A de-identified subject ID, COVID-19 status, age in years and sex were almost always included in the sample metadata. Where available, HLA class I and class II types were obtained from metadata supplied by the sample provider rather than from assay-based typing.

Collaborating institutions collected whole blood in K2EDTA tubes following their own protocols. For TCRbeta analysis, collaborators shipped samples as frozen whole blood, isolated PBMCs, or DNA extracted from either of those sample types. TCRbeta CDR3 regions were amplified from genomic DNA by means of the immunoSEQ Assay, a bias-controlled multiplex PCR. On the study's bioinformatics: Nucleated cell counts per sample were estimated from amplification of reference gene primers within the assay. Sequence reads were collapsed and filtered to measure the absolute abundance of every unique TCRbeta CDR3 rearrangement. For each sample, productive Simpson clonality was calculated as the square root of Simpson's diversity index over productive rearrangements. Not all clones reach the TCRdb copy of this immuneACCESS table, which keeps in-frame sequences only. Checked studies attribute under half of the gap to unresolved V genes and leave the rest unexplained. The DNA was the basis for D and trimming; V, J and clone size are from that table. The sample has 200,000 to 250,000 clones on record, 80% of them singletons. Jointly, the top ten make up 5.1% of the sample.

V and J are trimmed by 6 bases and 5 bases, and the gene matches miss 8 bases of the junction. Including cysteine and phenylalanine, the CDR3 has 15 amino acids. Of all the DNA, just the CDR3 is kept, 45 bases in frame from base 1. Reading the germline V gene gives CDR1 MDHEN and CDR2 SYDVKM. Overall study outcomes, separate from this receptor: Clinical and demographic metadata were provided uncurated, with the amount varying by source and participant.

In regard to this clone: Its recognized antigen is unknown. The sample holds no much larger clone one base away, and base qualities are not on file.

Recombination linked TRBV28 to TRBJ1-5, with 9 central nucleotides matching TRBD1. This receptor was taken from a human donor in a cohort sampled during active COVID-19. The sample was peripheral blood. The CDR3 amino acid sequence is: CASSLGDRVYQPQHF. The DNA is TGTGCCAGCAGCCTCGGGGACAGGGTGTATCAGCCCCAGCATTTT. The CDR3 plus the reference TRBV28 and TRBJ1-5 genes for the other parts give the full variable domain: DVKVTQSSRYLVKRTGEKVFLECVQDMDHENMFWYRQDPGLGLRLIYFSYDVKMKEKGDIPEGYSVSREKKERFSLILESASTNQTSMYLCASSLGDRVYQPQHFGDGTRLSIL.